The 10 T cell receptor beta chains below were found in one sample sequenced in a study of blood T cell repertoires in COVID-19. Sequenced by immunoSEQ multiplex PCR; TCRdb stores in-frame clones only, minus some. The sample shows 250,000 or so clones, roughly 84% of them seen only once. The specimen sequenced was peripheral blood. Receptors were obtained from a woman aged 40 to 50 who had recovered from COVID-19.

The CDR3 DNA follows: TGTGCCAGCAGTGAGGACAGGGAGGTAGCAGATACGCAGTATTTT. It encodes CASSEDREVADTQYF. V is TRBV2 and J is TRBJ2-3; 8 bases map to TRBD1. The V segment lost 3 bases and the J segment 4 bases; nucleotides outside the gene matches: 6. Germline V gene data show CDR1 as SNHLY and CDR2 as FYNNEI. The CDR3 sequence is 15 residues long.

The rearrangement uses TRBV19 and TRBJ2-7; 9 bases are a match to TRBD1. Trimming took 6 bases from V and 2 from J; bases not matched to a gene: 8. Germline V gives CDR1 LNHDA, CDR2 SQIVND (reference sequence). CDR3 size: 15 residues. The CDR3 bases are TGTGCCAGTAGGAATCGACAGGGGGTCGCCTACGAGCAGTACTTC. Its protein product is CASRNRQGVAYEQYF.

This clone was seen only once. This chain links TRBV11-3 with TRBJ2-1; a weak D match, TRBD2 (6 bases). Per the germline V gene, CDR1 is SGHNT and CDR2 is YENEEA. Trimming cost V 5 bases and J 10 bases, with 9 bases left between them. The CDR3 has 11 residues. CDR3 in amino acids: CASSVTSEQFF. DNA for the CDR3: TGTGCCAGCAGCGTAACTAGCGAGCAGTTCTTC.

The DNA of the CDR3 is TGTGCCAGCAGTCCCTCGGGGGGGGGCTACACCTTC. Protein product: CASSPSGGGYTF. The J gene is TRBJ1-2, the V gene TRBV12-3 or TRBV12-4; D may be TRBD1 (5 bases). V was trimmed by 5 bases and J by 8 bases, leaving 12 bases between them. CDR3 length: 12 amino acids.

The rearrangement joins TRBV6-2 or TRBV6-3 to TRBJ1-5, with D perhaps matching TRBD1 (6 bases). CDR3 size: 18 residues. Germline assignment: CDR1 MNHEY and CDR2 SVGEGT. The V gene lost 6 bases and the J gene lost 1 base, with 22 bases spanning the gap. The CDR3 bases are TGTGCCAGCAGCTGGCAGCATGAGACAGGAATAAGCAATCAGCCCCAGCATTTT. It encodes CASSWQHETGISNQPQHF.

V usage is TRBV5-1 and J usage is TRBJ2-6, with 8 bases aligning to TRBD1. Trimming cost V 1 base and J 1 base; bases outside gene matches: 13. This CDR3 region has 20 residues. CDR1 is SGHRS and CDR2 is YFSETQ in the germline V gene. This CDR3 is CASSLSGQGLLGSGANVLTF. In DNA form, the CDR3 reads TGCGCCAGCAGCTTGTCCGGACAGGGCCTACTTGGATCTGGGGCCAACGTCCTGACTTTC.

Only a few counts were recorded for this clone. V usage is TRBV7-9 and J usage is TRBJ1-1; no clear D gene. This CDR3 region has 15 residues. Trimming shortened V by 5 bases and J by 1 base, and 14 bases separated the two germline ends. The germline V gene has CDR1 SEHNR and CDR2 FQNEAQ (reference sequence). The DNA for the CDR3 is TGTGCCAGCAGCACCCTCCAGATCCCGAACACTGAAGCTTTCTTT. Its protein product is CASSTLQIPNTEAFF.

The V and J genes are TRBV28 and TRBJ2-1; TRBD2 matches 13 bases. Germline CDR1 MDHEN, CDR2 SYDVKM. With V trimmed by 10 bases and J by 4 bases, 7 bases remained unmatched. This CDR3 region has 15 residues. CDR3 amino acids: CAISRLAGGYNEQFF. The DNA of the CDR3 is TGTGCCATATCAAGACTAGCGGGGGGTTACAATGAGCAGTTCTTC.

The V and J genes are TRBV2 and TRBJ2-3, with 9 bases aligning to TRBD2. The germline CDR1 and CDR2 sequences are SNHLY and FYNNEI. With V trimmed by 2 bases and J by 5 bases, 8 bases remained unmatched. The CDR3 is 16 amino acids. As DNA, the CDR3 is TGTGCCAGCAGTGAACATCAGCGGGGGGTTGGAGATACGCAGTATTTT. Its translation is CASSEHQRGVGDTQYF. The entire variable domain, with the rest obtained from reference TRBV2 and TRBJ2-3, is as follows: EPEVTQTPSHQVTQMGQEVILRCVPISNHLYFYWYRQILGQKVEFLVSFYNNEISEKSEIFDDQFSVERPDGSNFTLKIRSTKLEDSAMYFCASSEHQRGVGDTQYFGPGTRLTVL.

The rearrangement uses TRBV6-5 and TRBJ1-6, with a tentative D call TRBD1 (6 bases). Germline V gives CDR1 MNHEY, CDR2 SVGAGI. Trimming left V 7 bases short and J 6 bases short, with 13 bases between. The CDR3 is 14 amino acids. The CDR3 DNA reads as TGTGCCAGCACCCAGGACAGAATTAATTCACCCCTCCACTTT. Residues: CASTQDRINSPLHF.